The present T cell receptor (beta chain) was sequenced within a study of tumor-infiltrating lymphocytes in primary liver carcinoma. Out of unsorted whole blood came the blood RNA, and germline DNA was extracted as well. Preoperatively, peripheral blood was drawn, approximately 4.4 milliliters in total. The CDR3 runs 15 residues. Per germline, CDR1 SGHAT and CDR2 FQDESV (reference sequence). The researchers produced TCR beta cDNA from 450 to 600 ng total RNA with a constant-region primer. Three nested multiplex PCR rounds, a slightly modified ARM-PCR method, built the TCR beta libraries. TRBV1-TRBV30 forward primers and a C-beta reverse primer were used in the first two PCR rounds, which each ran for around 10 cycles. TCRdb analysed the multiplex PCR reads with MiXCR anew, one entry per CDR3 protein. The sample holds approximately 340,000 distinct CDR3 sequences; 65% are singletons and the top ten take 5% to 6.5%.

About this clonotype itself: Germline and junction disagree at one end, which may indicate a read error.

Source material: peripheral blood. The chain combines TRBV11-1 with TRBJ2-5, with a possible D match to TRBD2 (6 bases). This TCR was sampled from a man aged 40-50 years with primary liver carcinoma and hepatitis B virus infection. The chain's CDR3 is CASSLFSDGGSKQFF. The CDR3, as DNA: TGTGCCAGCAGCCTCTTTAGTGACGGGGGAAGTAAGCAGTTCTTT. Together with reference TRBV11-1 and TRBJ2-5, the CDR3 gives the full variable domain: EAEVAQSPRYKITEKSQAVAFWCDPISGHATLYWYRQILGQGPELLVQFQDESVVDDSQLPKDRFSAERLKGVDSTLKIQPAELGDSAMYLCASSLFSDGGSKQFFGPGTRLLVL.